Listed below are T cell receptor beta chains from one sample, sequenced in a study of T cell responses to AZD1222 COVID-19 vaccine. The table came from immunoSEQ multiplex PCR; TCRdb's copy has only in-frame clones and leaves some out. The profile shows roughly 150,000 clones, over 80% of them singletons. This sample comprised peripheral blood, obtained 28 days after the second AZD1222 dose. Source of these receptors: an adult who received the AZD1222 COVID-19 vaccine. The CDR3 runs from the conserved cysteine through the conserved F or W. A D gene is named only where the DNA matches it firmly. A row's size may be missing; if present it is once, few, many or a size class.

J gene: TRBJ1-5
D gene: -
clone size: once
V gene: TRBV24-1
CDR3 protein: CATSAPGREGNQPQHF
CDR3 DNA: TGTGCCACCAGTGCTCCCGGCAGGGAAGGCAATCAGCCCCAGCATTTT

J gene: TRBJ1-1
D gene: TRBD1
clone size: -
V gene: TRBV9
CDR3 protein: CASSLDRVNTEAFF
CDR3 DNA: TGTGCCAGCAGCCTAGACAGGGTGAACACTGAAGCTTTCTTT

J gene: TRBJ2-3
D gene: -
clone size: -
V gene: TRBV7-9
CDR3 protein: CASSFSASTDTQYF
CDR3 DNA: TGTGCCAGCAGCTTTAGCGCCTCCACAGATACGCAGTATTTT

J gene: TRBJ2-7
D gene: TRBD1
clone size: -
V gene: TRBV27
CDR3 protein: CASSLPGQGADEQYF
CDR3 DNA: TGTGCCAGCAGCCTCCCGGGACAGGGGGCCGACGAGCAGTACTTC

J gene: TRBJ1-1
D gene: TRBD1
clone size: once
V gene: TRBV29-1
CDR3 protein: CSVVKTGTVNTEAFF
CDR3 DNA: TGCAGCGTTGTTAAAACCGGGACAGTGAACACTGAAGCTTTCTTT

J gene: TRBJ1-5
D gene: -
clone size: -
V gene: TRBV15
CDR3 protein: CATSSWASQPQHF
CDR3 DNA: TGTGCCACCAGCTCATGGGCGAGTCAGCCCCAGCATTTT

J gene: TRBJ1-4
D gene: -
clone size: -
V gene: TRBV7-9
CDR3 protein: CASTTGTGWEKLFF
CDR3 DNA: TGTGCCAGCACCACAGGGACGGGCTGGGAAAAACTGTTTTTT

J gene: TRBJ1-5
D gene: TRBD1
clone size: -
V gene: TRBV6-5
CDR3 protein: CASALGQFQPQHF
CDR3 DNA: TGTGCCAGTGCCCTGGGACAGTTTCAGCCCCAGCATTTT

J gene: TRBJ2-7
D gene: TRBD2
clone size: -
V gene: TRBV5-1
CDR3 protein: CASSSTLAGVISYEQYF
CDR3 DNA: TGCGCCAGCAGCAGCACACTAGCGGGAGTGATATCCTACGAGCAGTACTTC

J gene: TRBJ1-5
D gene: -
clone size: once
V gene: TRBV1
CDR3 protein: CTSSQTDSSLSNQPQHF
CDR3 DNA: TGCACCAGCAGCCAAACGGACAGTTCCCTTAGCAATCAGCCCCAGCATTTT

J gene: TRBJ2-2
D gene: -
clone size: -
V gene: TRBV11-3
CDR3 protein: CASSSSGELFF
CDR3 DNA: TGTGCCAGCAGCTCGTCCGGGGAGCTGTTTTTT

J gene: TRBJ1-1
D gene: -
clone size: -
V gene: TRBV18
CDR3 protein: CASSETGNTEAFF
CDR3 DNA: TGTGCCAGCTCGGAGACGGGGAACACTGAAGCTTTCTTT

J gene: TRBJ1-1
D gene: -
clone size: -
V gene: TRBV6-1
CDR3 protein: CASSEGIGQGSIKAFF
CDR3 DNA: TGTGCCAGCAGTGAGGGGATAGGCCAGGGGAGTATTAAAGCTTTCTTT

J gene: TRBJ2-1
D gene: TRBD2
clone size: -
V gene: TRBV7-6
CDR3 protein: CASTATSGSENEQFF
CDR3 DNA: TGTGCCAGCACCGCGACTAGCGGGAGTGAAAATGAGCAGTTCTTC

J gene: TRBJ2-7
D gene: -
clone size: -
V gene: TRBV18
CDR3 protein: CASSSGDEQYF
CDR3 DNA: TGTGCCAGCTCCAGCGGAGACGAGCAGTACTTC

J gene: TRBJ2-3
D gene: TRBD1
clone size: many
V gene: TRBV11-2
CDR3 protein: CASSFGPGQGTDTQYF
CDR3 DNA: TGTGCCAGCAGCTTCGGCCCGGGACAGGGGACAGATACGCAGTATTTT

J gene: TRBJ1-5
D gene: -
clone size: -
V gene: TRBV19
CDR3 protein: CASSIGLTNQPQHF
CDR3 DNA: TGTGCCAGTAGTATAGGACTGACAAATCAGCCCCAGCATTTT

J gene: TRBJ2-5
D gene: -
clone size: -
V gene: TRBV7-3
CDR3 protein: CASSLGPGRETQYF
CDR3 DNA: TGTGCCAGCAGCTTGGGCCCGGGGCGGGAGACCCAGTACTTC

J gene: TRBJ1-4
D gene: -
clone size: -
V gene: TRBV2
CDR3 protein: CASRTPGATNEKLFF
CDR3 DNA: TGTGCCAGCAGGACGCCGGGTGCAACTAATGAAAAACTGTTTTTT

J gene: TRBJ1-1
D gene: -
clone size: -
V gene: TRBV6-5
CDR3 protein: CASSPPPANTEAFF
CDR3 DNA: TGTGCCAGCAGCCCCCCCCCGGCGAACACTGAAGCTTTCTTT

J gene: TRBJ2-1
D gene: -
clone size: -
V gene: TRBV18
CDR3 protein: CASSPTAGPHNEQFF
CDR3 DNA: TGTGCCAGCTCACCAACGGCAGGCCCCCACAATGAGCAGTTCTTC

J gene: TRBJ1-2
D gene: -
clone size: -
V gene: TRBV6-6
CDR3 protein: CASITPRGGYTF
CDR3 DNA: TGTGCCAGCATCACCCCCCGAGGGGGCTACACCTTC

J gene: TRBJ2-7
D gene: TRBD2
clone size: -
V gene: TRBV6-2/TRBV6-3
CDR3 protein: CASSYSPLAGFFYEQYF
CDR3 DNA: TGTGCCAGCAGTTACTCCCCCCTAGCGGGGTTTTTCTACGAGCAGTACTTC

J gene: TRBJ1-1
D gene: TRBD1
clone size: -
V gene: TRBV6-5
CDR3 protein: CASSYPDRGVAFF
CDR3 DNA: TGTGCCAGCAGTTACCCGGACAGGGGCGTAGCTTTCTTT

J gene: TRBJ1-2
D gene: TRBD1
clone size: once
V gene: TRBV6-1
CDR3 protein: CASSEKRTGGGGYTF
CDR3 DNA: TGTGCCAGCAGTGAAAAACGGACAGGGGGCGGAGGCTACACCTTC

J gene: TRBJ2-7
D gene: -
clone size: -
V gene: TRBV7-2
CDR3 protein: CASSLGSGPRYEQYF
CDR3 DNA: TGTGCCAGCAGCTTAGGTAGCGGACCCCGCTACGAGCAGTACTTC

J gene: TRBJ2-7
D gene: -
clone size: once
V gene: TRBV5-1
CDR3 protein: CASSLEVFSYEQYF
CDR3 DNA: TGCGCCAGCAGCTTGGAGGTGTTCTCCTACGAGCAGTACTTC

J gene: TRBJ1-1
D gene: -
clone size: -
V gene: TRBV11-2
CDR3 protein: CASSLLRQGLENTEAFF
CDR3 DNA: TGTGCCAGCAGCTTACTACGACAAGGATTGGAGAACACTGAAGCTTTCTTT

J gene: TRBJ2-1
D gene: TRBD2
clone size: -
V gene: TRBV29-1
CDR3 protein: CSVGGTSGYNEQFF
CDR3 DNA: TGCAGCGTTGGGGGGACTAGCGGATACAATGAGCAGTTCTTC

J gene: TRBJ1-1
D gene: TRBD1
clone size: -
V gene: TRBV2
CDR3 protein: CASIVTGAANTEAFF
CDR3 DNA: TGTGCCAGCATTGTGACAGGGGCAGCGAACACTGAAGCTTTCTTT

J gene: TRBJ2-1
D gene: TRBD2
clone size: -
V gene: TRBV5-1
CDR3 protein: CASSLGAGAAYNEQFF
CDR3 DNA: TGCGCCAGCAGCTTGGGAGCGGGAGCGGCATACAATGAGCAGTTCTTC

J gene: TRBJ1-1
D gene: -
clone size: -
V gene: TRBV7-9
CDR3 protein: CASSLQGSPEAFF
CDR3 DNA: TGTGCCAGCAGCTTACAGGGTAGCCCTGAAGCTTTCTTT

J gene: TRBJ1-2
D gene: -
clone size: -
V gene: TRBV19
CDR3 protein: CASSTGYGYTF
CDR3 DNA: TGTGCCAGTAGTACAGGCTATGGCTACACCTTC

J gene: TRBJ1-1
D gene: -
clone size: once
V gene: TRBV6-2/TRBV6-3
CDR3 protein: CASSYSGLRGMKAFF
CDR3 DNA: TGTGCCAGCAGTTACTCAGGGCTAAGAGGAATGAAAGCTTTCTTT

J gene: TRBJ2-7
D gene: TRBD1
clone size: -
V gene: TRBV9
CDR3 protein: CASSERSGQGNEQYF
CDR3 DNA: TGTGCCAGCAGCGAGAGATCGGGACAGGGAAACGAGCAGTACTTC

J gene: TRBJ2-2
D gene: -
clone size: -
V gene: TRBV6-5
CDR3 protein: CASSYSWVSNTGELFF
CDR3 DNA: TGTGCCAGCAGTTACTCTTGGGTTTCGAACACCGGGGAGCTGTTTTTT

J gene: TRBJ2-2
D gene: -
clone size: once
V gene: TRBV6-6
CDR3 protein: CASSITGTPNTGELFF
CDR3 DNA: TGTGCCAGCAGTATAACCGGGACACCGAACACCGGGGAGCTGTTTTTT

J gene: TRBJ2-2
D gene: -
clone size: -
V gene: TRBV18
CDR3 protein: CASSPENTGELFF
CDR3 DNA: TGTGCCAGCTCACCGGAAAACACCGGGGAGCTGTTTTTT

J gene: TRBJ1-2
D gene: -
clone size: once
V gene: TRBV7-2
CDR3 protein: CASSLQSGGYTF
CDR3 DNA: TGTGCCAGCAGTTTGCAGAGTGGAGGCTACACCTTC

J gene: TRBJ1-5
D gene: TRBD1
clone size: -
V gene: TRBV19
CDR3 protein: CASSTDRGYNQPQHF
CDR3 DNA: TGTGCCAGTAGTACAGACAGGGGGTACAATCAGCCCCAGCATTTT

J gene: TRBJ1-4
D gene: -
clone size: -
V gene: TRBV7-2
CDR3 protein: CASSPGGPTNEKLFF
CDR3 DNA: TGTGCCAGCAGCCCTGGCGGCCCCACTAATGAAAAACTGTTTTTT

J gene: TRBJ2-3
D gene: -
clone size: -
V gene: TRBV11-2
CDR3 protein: CASSLRDGVPPTDTQYF
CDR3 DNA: TGTGCCAGCAGCCTCAGAGATGGGGTCCCCCCCACAGATACGCAGTATTTT

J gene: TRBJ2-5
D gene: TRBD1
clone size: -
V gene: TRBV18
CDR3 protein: CASSRGQVQETQYF
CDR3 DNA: TGTGCCAGCTCACGGGGACAGGTTCAAGAGACCCAGTACTTC

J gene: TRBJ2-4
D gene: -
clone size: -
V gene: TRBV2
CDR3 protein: CASSEGTAKNIQYF
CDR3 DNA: TGTGCCAGCAGTGAAGGGACAGCCAAAAACATTCAGTACTTC

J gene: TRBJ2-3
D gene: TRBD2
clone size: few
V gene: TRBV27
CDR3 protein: CASSLLLAGGSLYF
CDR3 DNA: TGTGCCAGCAGCCTCCTCCTGGCGGGAGGGTCCCTATATTTT